The 21 T cell receptor beta chains reported below all come from one sample, sequenced in a study of cytomegalovirus exposure and HLA in healthy donors. The PCR used 60 Vbeta and 13 Jbeta primers. Data came from immunoSEQ multiplex PCR; TCRdb stores just in-frame clones and leaves some out. The table shows about 150,000 clones, with 70% to 80% occurring only once. Sequences were obtained from PBMCs. Receptor source: a human donor in good health.

This clone was detected only once. V and J are TRBV7-2 and TRBJ1-4; D may be TRBD1 (6 bases). Trimming left V 5 bases short and J 3 bases short, with 13 bases between. The CDR3 runs to 15 residues. From germline, CDR1 is SGHTA and CDR2 FQGNSA. The CDR3: CASSPDGQPNEKLFF. The CDR3 DNA reads TGTGCCAGCAGCCCAGACGGACAGCCTAATGAAAAACTGTTTTTT.

This chain uses TRBV2 with TRBJ1-6; 11 positions match TRBD1. The CDR3 contains 18 residues. The germline gives CDR1 SNHLY, CDR2 FYNNEI. The trim removed 6 bases at V and 0 bases at J, leaving 7 bases unmatched. The CDR3 loop is CASSFPGTGGSYNSPLHF. The CDR3 region has the DNA TGTGCCAGCAGCTTTCCCGGGACAGGGGGCTCCTATAATTCACCCCTCCACTTT.

V gene TRBV9 combines with J gene TRBJ2-3; D gene ambiguous. This CDR3 has 13 amino acids. Germline CDR1 SGDLS, CDR2 YYNGEE. V gave up 0 bases and J gave up 4 bases, with 6 bases separating them. CDR3 amino acids: CASSVATPDTQYF. The CDR3 DNA reads TGTGCCAGCAGCGTAGCTACCCCAGATACGCAGTATTTT.

V gene TRBV6-4 combines with J gene TRBJ2-3, with D maybe TRBD2 (6 bases). Trimming pared 5 bases from V and 1 base from J, leaving 10 bases between. The CDR3 is 14 amino acids. Germline lookup yields CDR1 MRHNA and CDR2 SNTAGT. CDR3 nucleotide sequence: TGTGCCAGCAGTCGGGACTTCGGCACAGATACGCAGTATTTT. Amino acid sequence: CASSRDFGTDTQYF.

V usage is TRBV9 and J usage is TRBJ1-5; D might be TRBD1 (6 bases). With 0 bases removed from V and 15 bases from J, the gap between germline ends came to 19 bases. Germline assignment: CDR1 SGDLS and CDR2 YYNGEE. The CDR3 has 14 residues. DNA of the CDR3: TGTGCCAGCAGCGTAGGTTCGGAGACCGGGACAAGGCATTTT. Its protein product is CASSVGSETGTRHF.

V is TRBV6-1 and J is TRBJ2-4, with D maybe TRBD1 (7 bases). V was shortened by 8 bases and J by 6 bases, with 17 bases between the two germline ends. Germline CDR1 and CDR2: MNHNS and SASEGT. This CDR3 comprises 14 residues. CDR3 region: CASAGQLHGNIQYF. The CDR3 region has the DNA TGTGCCAGCGCGGGACAGCTTCATGGAAACATTCAGTACTTC.

The chain has TRBV4-3 and TRBJ2-1, with 11 bases matching TRBD2. The CDR3 sequence is 15 residues long. The ends lost 2 bases at V and 9 bases at J; junction bases unmatched: 6. Germline V gene data show CDR1 as LGHNA and CDR2 as YSLEER. CDR3 amino acids: CASSQTSGSSTEQFF. Written as DNA, the CDR3 is TGCGCCAGCAGCCAAACTAGCGGGAGTTCTACTGAGCAGTTCTTC.

The rearrangement uses TRBV11-2 and TRBJ2-7; 7 nucleotides agree with TRBD2. The V and J ends lost 3 bases and 0 bases, in that order; junction bases with no gene match: 8. The CDR3 has 16 amino acids. Germline V gives CDR1 SGHAT, CDR2 FQNNGV. DNA for the CDR3: TGTGCCAGCAGCTTCGACCCTCGGGGGGTCTCCTACGAGCAGTACTTC. It codes for CASSFDPRGVSYEQYF. The entire variable domain, with the rest obtained from reference TRBV11-2 and TRBJ2-7, is as follows: EAGVAQSPRYKIIEKRQSVAFWCNPISGHATLYWYQQILGQGPKLLIQFQNNGVVDDSQLPKDRFSAERLKGVDSTLKIQPAKLEDSAVYLCASSFDPRGVSYEQYFGPGTRLTVT.

This chain connects TRBV10-2 to TRBJ2-6; 12 bases agree with TRBD1. The CDR3 runs to 20 residues. V lost 2 bases and J lost 3; bases outside the gene matches: 11. Looked up from germline, CDR1 is WSHSY and CDR2 is SAAADI. CDR3 region: CASSEDKGTGGESGANVLTF. For the CDR3, the DNA is TGCGCCAGCAGTGAGGACAAGGGGACAGGGGGCGAGAGTGGGGCCAACGTCCTGACTTTC.

V and J are TRBV20-1 and TRBJ1-1; 9 bases agree with TRBD1. From germline, CDR1 is DFQATT and CDR2 SNEGSKA (reference sequence). The CDR3 length is 11 residues. The V gene end was trimmed by 7 bases and the J gene end by 5 bases; junction bases not matched to a gene: 2. The CDR3 sequence: CSGGQGTEAFF. DNA of the CDR3: TGCAGTGGGGGACAGGGTACTGAAGCTTTCTTT.

V usage is TRBV29-1 and J usage is TRBJ1-3; no definite D call. The germline gives CDR1 SQVTM, CDR2 ANQGSEA. The CDR3 contains 14 residues. Trimming left V 4 bases short and J 0 bases short, with 10 bases between. The CDR3 reads CSVARGSSGNTIYF. CDR3 sequence (DNA): TGCAGCGTTGCTCGTGGGAGCTCTGGAAACACCATATATTTT.

The V gene is TRBV5-1, the J gene TRBJ2-1; 8 bases map to TRBD1. Germline values: CDR1 SGHRS, CDR2 YFSETQ. Unmatched junction bases numbered 3, after V lost 4 bases and J lost 0 bases. This CDR3 region has 15 residues. The CDR3 protein is CASSAGQGSYNEQFF. CDR3 DNA sequence: TGCGCCAGCAGCGCAGGACAGGGCTCCTACAATGAGCAGTTCTTC.

The CDR3 is CASSDGLRSSYEQYF. In nucleotides, the CDR3 is TGTGCCAGCAGTGATGGACTGCGGAGCTCCTACGAGCAGTACTTC. The V and J genes are TRBV6-1 and TRBJ2-7; D perhaps matches TRBD2 (5 bases). Germline V gives CDR1 MNHNS, CDR2 SASEGT. CDR3 length equals 15 residues. The V and J ends lost 3 bases and 0 bases respectively, with 12 bases between them.

The CDR3 region has the DNA TGTGCCAGCAGTTACTCAAAGCGGAACTACAATGAGCAGTTCTTC. Translated, it gives CASSYSKRNYNEQFF. The V and J genes are TRBV6-5 and TRBJ2-1, with D tentatively TRBD2 (5 bases). The CDR3 sequence is 15 residues long. CDR1 MNHEY and CDR2 SVGAGI come from the germline V gene. Trimming removed 0 bases from V and 3 bases from J, with 9 bases in between.

This rearrangement joins TRBV28 to TRBJ1-4; the match to TRBD1 covers 9 bases. Trimming removed 4 bases from V and 4 bases from J; junction bases left unmatched: 4. Germline V gene sequence: CDR1 MDHEN, CDR2 SYDVKM. The CDR3 spans 15 residues. CDR3 sequence reads: CASSSPTGGNEKLFF. The CDR3 bases are TGTGCCAGCAGTTCCCCGACAGGGGGTAATGAAAAACTGTTTTTT.

This clone was observed once. This chain uses TRBV4-1 with TRBJ1-4, with 7 positions matching TRBD1. This CDR3 spans 15 amino acids. Germline assignment: CDR1 MGHRA and CDR2 YSYEKL. The ends lost 4 bases at V and 7 bases at J; junction bases unmatched: 9. The CDR3 spells CASSRSQGFGEKLFF. CDR3 DNA: TGCGCCAGCAGCCGGTCACAGGGGTTTGGTGAAAAACTGTTTTTT.

V gene TRBV7-8 combines with J gene TRBJ1-6; D gene unclear. The V end lost 2 bases, the J end lost 8 bases, and 13 bases lay between the germline ends. This CDR3 region has 15 residues. The V gene's germline CDR1 is SGHVS and CDR2 FQNEAQ. CDR3 coding DNA: TGTGCCAGCAGCTTATTGGCGGAGAGGTATTCACCCCTCCACTTT. It codes for CASSLLAERYSPLHF.

The chain is built from TRBV19 and TRBJ2-1; TRBD2 might be the D (6 bases). V was cut by 6 bases and J by 9 bases, with 12 bases left in between. CDR3 length: 12 amino acids. Germline V gene sequence: CDR1 LNHDA, CDR2 SQIVND (reference sequence). The CDR3 DNA sequence: TGTGCCAGTAGCTCGGGAGCCGTTGAGCAGTTCTTC. Protein: CASSSGAVEQFF.

This chain uses TRBV25-1 with TRBJ2-7; D is possibly TRBD2 (5 bases). Deletions cut 7 bases from V and 3 bases from J, with 25 bases between. Germline values: CDR1 MGHDK, CDR2 SYGVNS. This CDR3 contains 17 residues. CDR3 in amino acids: CASMRGLHTPLFYEQYF. CDR3 sequence (DNA): TGTGCCAGCATGAGAGGGTTACATACCCCCCTCTTCTACGAGCAGTACTTC.

The chain is built from TRBV4-2 and TRBJ2-5, with a tentative D call TRBD2 (6 bases). Germline V lookup: CDR1 LGHNA, CDR2 YNFKEQ. V was cut by 3 bases and J by 7 bases, with 15 bases left in between. The CDR3 is 14 residues long. CDR3 sequence (DNA): TGTGCCAGCAGCCAGCCAGGGCCGGAGGGGACCCAGTACTTC. Protein: CASSQPGPEGTQYF.

This rearrangement joins TRBV28 to TRBJ1-6; no reliable D call. V lost 6 bases to trimming and J lost 0 bases, with 9 bases between them. CDR1 and CDR2 from the germline V gene are MDHEN and SYDVKM. The CDR3 runs to 15 residues. CDR3 nucleotides: TGTGCCAGCAGACCCACCTACTCCTATAATTCACCCCTCCACTTT. Protein: CASRPTYSYNSPLHF.